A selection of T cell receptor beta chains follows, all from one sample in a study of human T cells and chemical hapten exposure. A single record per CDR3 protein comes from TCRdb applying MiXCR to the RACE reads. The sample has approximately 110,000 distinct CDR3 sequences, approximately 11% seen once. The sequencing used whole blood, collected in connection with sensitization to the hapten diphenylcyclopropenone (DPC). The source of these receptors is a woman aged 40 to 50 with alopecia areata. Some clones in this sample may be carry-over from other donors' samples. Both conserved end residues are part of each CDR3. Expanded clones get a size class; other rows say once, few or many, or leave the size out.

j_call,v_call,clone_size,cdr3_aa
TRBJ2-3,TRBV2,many,CASMGGQGTDTQYF
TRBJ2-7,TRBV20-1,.,CSAQIELAGLRRGEQYF
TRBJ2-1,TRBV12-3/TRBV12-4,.,CASSLAGEQFF
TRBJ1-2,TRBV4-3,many,CASSQAMGQGSGYTF
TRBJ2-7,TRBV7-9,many,CASSLGASGSEQYF
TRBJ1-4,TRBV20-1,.,CSAPRDRVIGKLFF
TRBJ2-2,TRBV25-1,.,CASSELDVTGELFF
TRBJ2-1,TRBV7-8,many,CASSSPPGPGREQFF
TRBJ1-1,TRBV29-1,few,CSVGEGGVEAFF
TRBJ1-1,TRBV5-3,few,CARSSGTGRRNTEAFF
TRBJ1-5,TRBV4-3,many,CASSHEVSNQPQHF
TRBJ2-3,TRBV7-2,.,CASSPRGALGTQYF
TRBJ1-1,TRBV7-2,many,CASSFMGQGNTEAFF
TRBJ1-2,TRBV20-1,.,CSARQGESSYGYTF
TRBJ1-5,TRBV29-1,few,CSVGQGANQPQHF
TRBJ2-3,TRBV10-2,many,CASSGSDTQYF
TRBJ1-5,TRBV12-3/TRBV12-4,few,CASSPAGLPNQPQHF
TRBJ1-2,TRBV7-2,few,CASSLGGSSYGYTF
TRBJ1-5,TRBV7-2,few,CASSLSRQGLNSNQPQHF
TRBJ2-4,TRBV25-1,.,CASSDGVSHRAKNIQYF
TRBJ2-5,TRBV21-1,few,CASSKSSGLQETQYF
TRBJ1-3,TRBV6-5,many,CASSFNDSPSGNTIYF